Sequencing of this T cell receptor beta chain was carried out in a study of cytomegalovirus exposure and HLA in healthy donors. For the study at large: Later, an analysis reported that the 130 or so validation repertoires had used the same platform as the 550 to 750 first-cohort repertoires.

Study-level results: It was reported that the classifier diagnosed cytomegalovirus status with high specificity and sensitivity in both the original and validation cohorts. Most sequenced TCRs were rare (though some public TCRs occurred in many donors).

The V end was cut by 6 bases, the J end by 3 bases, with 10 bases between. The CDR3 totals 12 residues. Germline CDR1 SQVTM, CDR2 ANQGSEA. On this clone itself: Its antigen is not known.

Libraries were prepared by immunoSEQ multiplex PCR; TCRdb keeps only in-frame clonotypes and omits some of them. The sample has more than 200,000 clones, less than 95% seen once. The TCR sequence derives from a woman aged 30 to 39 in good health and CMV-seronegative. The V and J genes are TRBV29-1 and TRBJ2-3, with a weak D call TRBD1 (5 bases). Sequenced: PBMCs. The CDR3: CSVRVGTDTQYF. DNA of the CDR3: TGCAGCGTCAGGGTGGGAACAGATACGCAGTATTTT.